Judged by abundance, the clone carrying this T cell receptor beta chain is medium-sized. The antigen remains unidentified. This specimen comes from a study of metastatic and nonmetastatic thyroid tumors. Thyroid surgery was performed in patients who had received no treatment beforehand. As originally analysed: To classify distant metastasis in papillary thyroid cancer, a model was built from CDR3 differences across clinicopathological groups. MiXCR was used by TCRdb to re-call the PCR reads. TCRdb assigned the V and J calls; the authors' analysis was not used. The table records about 39,000 clones, 15% to 20% of them present only once. Notes on the study in general: For both blood and tumor, malignant thyroid tumors reportedly showed significantly higher TCR beta diversity than benign nodules did.

Germline lookup yields CDR1 MNHNS and CDR2 SASEGT. The V end was cut by 7 bases, the J end by 2 bases, with 23 bases between. This CDR3 has 17 residues. The receptor's source is a female donor with papillary thyroid cancer or a benign thyroid nodule (not recorded which). Some clones in this sample may be carry-over from other donors' samples. This chain uses TRBV6-1 with TRBJ1-2; perhaps TRBD1 as D (5 bases). Sequencing was done on a sample of blood. The CDR3 here is CASTQINYGGTNYGYTF. In DNA, the CDR3 is TGTGCCAGCACACAGATAAACTACGGAGGGACCAACTATGGCTACACCTTC.